This T cell receptor (beta chain) derives from a study of graft-versus-host responses after intestinal transplantation. Assay: immunoSEQ multiplex PCR; the TCRdb copy retains only in-frame clones and omits some. Seen here are more than 10,000 clones, roughly 93% observed once, and the top ten hold less than 5.5%. Study observations and caveats: In recipient marrow, GvH clones were found, and some appeared first in ileum or blood.

A remark on this clone: The antigen remains undetermined.

Germline values: CDR1 SEHNR, CDR2 FQNEAQ (reference sequence). The V segment lost 5 bases and the J segment 6 bases; nucleotides outside the gene matches: 11. The CDR3 is 16 residues long. The origin of this receptor is a human patient who received an intestinal transplant, so some T cells may come from the graft donor. V gene TRBV7-9 combines with J gene TRBJ2-3; 10 bases line up with TRBD2. Material: PBMCs, obtained 1032 days after intestinal transplantation. Here the CDR3 reads CASSPSLGLATDTQYF. The CDR3 DNA is TGTGCCAGCAGCCCAAGTTTGGGACTAGCGACGGATACGCAGTATTTT. Variable domain in full (rest from reference TRBV7-9 and TRBJ2-3): DTGVSQNPRHKITKRGQNVTFRCDPISEHNRLYWYRQTLGQGPEFLTYFQNEAQLEKSRLLSDRFSAERPKGSFSTLEIQRTEQGDSAMYLCASSPSLGLATDTQYFGPGTRLTVL.